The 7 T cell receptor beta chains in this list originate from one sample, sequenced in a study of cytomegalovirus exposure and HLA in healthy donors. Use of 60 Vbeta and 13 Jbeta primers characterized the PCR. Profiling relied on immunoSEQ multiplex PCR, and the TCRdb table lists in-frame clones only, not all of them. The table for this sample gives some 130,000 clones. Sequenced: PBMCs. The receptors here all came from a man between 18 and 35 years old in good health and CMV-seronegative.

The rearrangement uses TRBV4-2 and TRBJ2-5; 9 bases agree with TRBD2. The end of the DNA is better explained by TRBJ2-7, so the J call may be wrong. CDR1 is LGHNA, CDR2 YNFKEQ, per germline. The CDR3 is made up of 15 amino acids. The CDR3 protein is CASSRELAGTYEQYF. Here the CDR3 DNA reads TGTGCCAGCAGCCGGGAACTAGCGGGTACCTACGAGCAGTACTTC.

The CDR3: CASSLGTGGAFF. The CDR3 region has the DNA TGTGCCAGCAGCTTAGGGACAGGGGGAGCTTTCTTT. This chain joins TRBV7-9 and TRBJ1-1, with 10 bases lining up with TRBD1. The CDR3 runs to 12 residues. Trimming cost V 1 base and J 10 bases; bases outside gene matches: 0. Germline V CDR1 and CDR2: SEHNR, FQNEAQ (reference sequence). Using reference TRBV7-9 and TRBJ1-1 for the parts outside the CDR3, the full variable domain is DTGVSQNPRHKITKRGQNVTFRCDPISEHNRLYWYRQTLGQGPEFLTYFQNEAQLEKSRLLSDRFSAERPKGSFSTLEIQRTEQGDSAMYLCASSLGTGGAFFGQGTRLTVV.

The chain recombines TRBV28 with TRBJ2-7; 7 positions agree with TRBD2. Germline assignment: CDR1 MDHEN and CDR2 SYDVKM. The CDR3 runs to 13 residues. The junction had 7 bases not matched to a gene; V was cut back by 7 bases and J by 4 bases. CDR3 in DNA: TGTGCCAGCACTCTTGGGGGGGGTTACGAGCAGTACTTC. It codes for CASTLGGGYEQYF. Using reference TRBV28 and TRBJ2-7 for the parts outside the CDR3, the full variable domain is DVKVTQSSRYLVKRTGEKVFLECVQDMDHENMFWYRQDPGLGLRLIYFSYDVKMKEKGDIPEGYSVSREKKERFSLILESASTNQTSMYLCASTLGGGYEQYFGPGTRLTVT.

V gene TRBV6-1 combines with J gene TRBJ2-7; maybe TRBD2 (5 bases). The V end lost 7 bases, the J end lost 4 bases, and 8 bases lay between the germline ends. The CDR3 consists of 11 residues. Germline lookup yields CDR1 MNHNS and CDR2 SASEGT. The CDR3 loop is CASIARYEQYF. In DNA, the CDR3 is TGTGCCAGCATAGCGAGATACGAGCAGTACTTC.

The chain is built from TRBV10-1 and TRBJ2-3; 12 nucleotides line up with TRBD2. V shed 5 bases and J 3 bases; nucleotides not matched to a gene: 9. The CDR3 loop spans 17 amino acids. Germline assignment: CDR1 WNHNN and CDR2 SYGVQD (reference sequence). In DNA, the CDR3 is TGCGCCAGCAGTAGAAGAACTAGCGGGGGGACGACAGATACGCAGTATTTT. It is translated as CASSRRTSGGTTDTQYF.

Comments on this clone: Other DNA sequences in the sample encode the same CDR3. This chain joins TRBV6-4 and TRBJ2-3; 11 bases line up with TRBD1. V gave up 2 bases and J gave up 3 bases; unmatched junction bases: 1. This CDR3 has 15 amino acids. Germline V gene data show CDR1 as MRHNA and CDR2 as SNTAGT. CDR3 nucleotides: TGTGCCAGCAGTGACGGACAGGGGGCGACAGATACGCAGTATTTT. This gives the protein CASSDGQGATDTQYF.

CDR3 region: CASSTARTASEGAFF. The CDR3 DNA reads as TGTGCCAGCAGCACGGCCCGGACAGCCTCCGAAGGGGCTTTCTTT. The rearrangement links TRBV21-1 to TRBJ1-1; the table's TRBD1 call for D was not verified on the DNA. TRBV21-1 is flagged as a pseudogene. There are 15 residues in the CDR3.